The clone carrying this T cell receptor beta chain was observed a few times. Its target is unknown. The data derive from a study of beta chain features in type 1 diabetes. Whole-study findings and limits: There was a moderate but significant shortening of TCRB CDR3s in all four CD4+ subsets of Type 1 diabetes patients.

Expressed TCRB transcripts were sequenced after all isolated RNA was converted to cDNA. Sequenced by immunoSEQ multiplex PCR; TCRdb stores in-frame clones only, minus some. The sample gives a few hundred thousand clones, roughly 14% of which show up once; roughly 0.019% is in the top ten. The V gene's germline CDR1 is MNHEY and CDR2 SVGAGI. V was pared by 6 bases and J by 2 bases, with 4 bases of the junction left unmatched. The CDR3 consists of 13 residues. CD4+ naive, central memory, regulatory and stem cell-like memory cells were sorted via CD45RO/CCR7/CD25/CD127/CD95/CD27. Sequenced input: naive CD4+ T cells from blood. This clonotype was obtained from a man aged 25 to 40 with type 1 diabetes. The V gene is TRBV6-5, the J gene TRBJ2-7, with 7 bases fitting TRBD1. The CDR3 nucleotides read TGTGCCAGCAGAAGGACAGGCGCCTACGAGCAGTACTTC. This codes for CASRRTGAYEQYF.